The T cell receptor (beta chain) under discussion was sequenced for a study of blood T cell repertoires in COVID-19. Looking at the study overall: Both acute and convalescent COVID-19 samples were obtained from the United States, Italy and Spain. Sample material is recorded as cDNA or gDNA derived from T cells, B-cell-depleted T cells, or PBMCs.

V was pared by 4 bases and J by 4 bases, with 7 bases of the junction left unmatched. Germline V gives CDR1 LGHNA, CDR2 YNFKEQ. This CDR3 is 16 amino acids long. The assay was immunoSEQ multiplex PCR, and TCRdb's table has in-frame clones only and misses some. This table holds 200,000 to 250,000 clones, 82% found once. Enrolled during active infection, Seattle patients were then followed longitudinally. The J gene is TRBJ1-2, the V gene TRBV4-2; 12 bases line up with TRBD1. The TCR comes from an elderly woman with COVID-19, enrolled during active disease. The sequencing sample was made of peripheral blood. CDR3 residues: CASSPGQGALGYGYTF. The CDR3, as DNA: TGTGCCAGCAGCCCGGGACAGGGGGCGCTTGGCTATGGCTACACCTTC.